Below, 19 T cell receptor beta chains from the same sample are listed, as sequenced in a study of blood T cell repertoires in COVID-19. TCRdb's copy holds only in-frame clones and misses some; the assay was immunoSEQ multiplex PCR. The sample contains under 200,000 clones, about four fifths of which appear only once. The specimen sequenced was peripheral blood. These receptors originate from a woman older than 75 with acute or convalescent COVID-19.

This clone was seen only a few times. V is TRBV12-3 or TRBV12-4 and J is TRBJ1-2; 9 bases fit TRBD1. The CDR3 has 13 residues. The V segment lost 7 bases and the J segment 6 bases; nucleotides outside the gene matches: 6. The DNA of the CDR3 is TGTGCCAGCATGCACCGGGACAGGGATGGCTACACCTTC. Amino acid sequence: CASMHRDRDGYTF.

The gene calls are TRBV18 and TRBJ1-2; D gene ambiguous. Trimming shortened V by 3 bases and J by 6 bases, and 17 bases separated the two germline ends. CDR3 length equals 15 residues. CDR1 and CDR2 (germline): KGHSH, LQKENI. DNA for the CDR3: TGTGCCAGCTCACCCCGGGCCACGGACGGGGATGGCTACACCTTC. Translation gives CASSPRATDGDGYTF.

The table lists this clone with a few counts. The chain is built from TRBV27 and TRBJ2-3; D is perhaps TRBD1 (5 bases). The CDR3 consists of 15 residues. Trimming left V 0 bases short and J 0 bases short, with 7 bases between. The germline V gene encodes CDR1 MNHEY and CDR2 SMNVEV (reference sequence). Here the CDR3 reads CASSLSGRSTDTQYF. The CDR3 nucleotides are TGTGCCAGCAGTTTATCGGGGCGGAGCACAGATACGCAGTATTTT.

This chain links TRBV28 with TRBJ1-2, with TRBD1 as a possible D gene (6 bases). From germline, CDR1 is MDHEN and CDR2 SYDVKM. This CDR3 contains 15 residues. V was shortened by 4 bases and J by 7 bases, with 19 bases between the two germline ends. The CDR3: CASSSYLGQSIGYTF. The CDR3 coding sequence is TGTGCCAGCAGTTCGTACCTCGGACAGTCAATTGGCTACACCTTC.

As DNA, the CDR3 is TGTGCCAGCAGTTTTGCGGGTGCCTCGGGTGGGGCCAACGTCCTGACTTTC. Protein product: CASSFAGASGGANVLTF. The genes are TRBV28 and TRBJ2-6; D may be TRBD2 (5 bases). The ends were cut back, 3 bases at V and 3 bases at J, with 15 bases in the middle. CDR3 length: 17 residues. Germline V gene data show CDR1 as MDHEN and CDR2 as SYDVKM.

The V gene is TRBV4-3, the J gene TRBJ2-1; unclear D gene. The CDR3 consists of 17 residues. Deletions cut 0 bases from V and 0 bases from J, with 12 bases between. CDR1 and CDR2 (germline): LGHNA, YSLEER. The CDR3 DNA is TGCGCCAGCAGCCAAGATCTGTACAGCAGCTCCTACAATGAGCAGTTCTTC. Protein sequence: CASSQDLYSSSYNEQFF.

CDR3 coding DNA: TGTGCCAGCAGCCAATGGGAGGAGGCCAAAAACATTCAGTACTTC. Its translation: CASSQWEEAKNIQYF. The V gene is TRBV16, the J gene TRBJ2-4; D might be TRBD2 (6 bases). CDR1 and CDR2 (germline): KGHSY, FQNENV. V shed 1 base and J shed 1 base, with 8 bases lying between them. The CDR3 is 15 residues long. Supplemented by reference TRBV16 and TRBJ2-4, the full variable domain reads GEEVAQTPKHLVRGEGQKAKLYCAPIKGHSYVFWYQQVLKNEFKFLISFQNENVFDETGMPKERFSAKCLPNSPCSLEIQATKLEDSAVYFCASSQWEEAKNIQYFGAGTRLSVL.

V is TRBV2 and J is TRBJ1-2; the match to TRBD1 covers 9 bases. From germline, CDR1 is SNHLY and CDR2 FYNNEI. The CDR3 spans 15 residues. V was pared by 6 bases and J by 8 bases, with 13 bases of the junction left unmatched. The CDR3 loop reads CASSELGTGLKGYTF. In nucleotides, the CDR3 is TGTGCCAGCAGCGAACTAGGGACAGGGTTAAAAGGCTACACCTTC.

The rearrangement uses TRBV10-2 and TRBJ2-7; the match to TRBD2 covers 8 bases. The CDR3 extends over 13 amino acids. V lost 8 bases and J lost 5; bases outside the gene matches: 8. Germline CDR1 reads WSHSY; CDR2 reads SAAADI. The CDR3: CASVAGGLHEQYF. In nucleotides, the CDR3 is TGCGCCAGCGTTGCGGGAGGTCTCCACGAGCAGTACTTC.

The chain couples TRBV3-1 (or the pseudogene TRBV3-2) to TRBJ2-3; the match to TRBD2 covers 8 bases. V lost 7 bases and J lost 2; bases outside the gene matches: 5. Germline CDR1 reads LGHDT; CDR2 reads YNNKEL (reference sequence). This CDR3 region has 14 residues. Here the CDR3 reads CASTRGGLTDTQYF. DNA of the CDR3: TGTGCCAGCACCCGGGGGGGGCTCACAGATACGCAGTATTTT.

The chain has TRBV18 and TRBJ1-3; D not resolved. Trimming left V 6 bases short and J 0 bases short, with 15 bases between. This CDR3 contains 16 residues. In germline, CDR1 is KGHSH, CDR2 LQKENI. CDR3 coding DNA: TGTGCCAGCTCGCCGCTGCTTGACAACTCTGGAAACACCATATATTTT. Protein: CASSPLLDNSGNTIYF.

The chain carries TRBV7-9 and TRBJ1-5; no reliable D call. V was clipped by 2 bases and J by 6 bases, with 11 bases between them. The germline CDR1 and CDR2 sequences are SEHNR and FQNEAQ (reference sequence). The CDR3 has 14 amino acids. Written as DNA, the CDR3 is TGTGCCAGCAGCTTATCCGGGAGCTTTCAGCCCCAGCATTTT. Encoded protein: CASSLSGSFQPQHF.

The gene calls are TRBV4-3 and TRBJ1-2, with a possible D match to TRBD1 (6 bases). V was trimmed by 1 base and J by 4 bases, leaving 13 bases between them. The germline V gene encodes CDR1 LGHNA and CDR2 YSLEER. The CDR3 sequence is 15 residues long. The chain's CDR3 is CASSQAQGDLYGYTF. The CDR3 DNA follows: TGCGCCAGCAGCCAAGCACAGGGAGACCTCTATGGCTACACCTTC.

The chain employs TRBV2 and TRBJ2-3; 8 bases line up with TRBD1. The CDR3 length is 14 residues. V lost 5 bases and J lost 5; bases outside the gene matches: 6. From germline, CDR1 is SNHLY and CDR2 FYNNEI. CDR3 in DNA: TGTGCCAGCAGTATACAGGGGGACGGAGATACGCAGTATTTT. Translating gives CASSIQGDGDTQYF. Full variable domain (remainder filled in from reference TRBV2 and TRBJ2-3): EPEVTQTPSHQVTQMGQEVILRCVPISNHLYFYWYRQILGQKVEFLVSFYNNEISEKSEIFDDQFSVERPDGSNFTLKIRSTKLEDSAMYFCASSIQGDGDTQYFGPGTRLTVL.

The chain recombines TRBV24-1 with TRBJ1-5; possible D gene TRBD1, 6 bases. V was cut by 0 bases and J by 2 bases, with 10 bases left in between. The V gene's germline CDR1 is KGHDR and CDR2 SFDVKD. The CDR3 extends over 16 amino acids. CDR3 loop: CATSDLRGGRNQPQHF. The CDR3 bases are TGTGCCACCAGTGATTTGAGGGGGGGTCGCAATCAGCCCCAGCATTTT.

The chain has TRBV3-1 (or the pseudogene TRBV3-2) and TRBJ2-7; D perhaps matches TRBD1 (5 bases). CDR1 LGHDT and CDR2 YNNKEL come from the germline V gene (reference sequence). V dropped 4 bases and J dropped 0 bases, with 16 bases sitting between them. This CDR3 is built from 16 residues. The CDR3 DNA reads as TGTGCCAGCAGCCCCGACACAAGGGGCCTCTCCTACGAGCAGTACTTC. Translating gives CASSPDTRGLSYEQYF.

This clone came up many times. V is TRBV6-4 and J is TRBJ1-2; D remains unclear. With 0 bases removed from V and 10 bases from J, the gap between germline ends came to 15 bases. The germline V gene encodes CDR1 MRHNA and CDR2 SNTAGT. The CDR3 has 14 residues. The CDR3 loop is CASSDSTNAFDYTF. The CDR3 nucleotides read TGTGCCAGCAGTGACTCGACAAATGCCTTTGACTACACCTTC.

The genes are TRBV5-6 and TRBJ1-2, with TRBD1 matching 9 bases. Germline lookup yields CDR1 SGHDT and CDR2 YYEEEE. With V trimmed by 3 bases and J by 8 bases, 8 bases remained unmatched. The CDR3 has 14 residues. CDR3 residues: CASSYGTGMLGYTF. CDR3 nucleotide sequence: TGTGCCAGCAGCTACGGGACAGGGATGCTCGGCTACACCTTC.

This chain connects TRBV4-3 to TRBJ2-7, with TRBD2 matching 7 bases. Germline CDR1 and CDR2: LGHNA and YSLEER. J lost 0 bases, V lost 1 base, and 9 bases had no gene match. CDR3 length: 17 amino acids. The CDR3 DNA follows: TGCGCCAGCAGCCAAGGTTTCCTACTAGCGACCTCCTACGAGCAGTACTTC. It specifies CASSQGFLLATSYEQYF.